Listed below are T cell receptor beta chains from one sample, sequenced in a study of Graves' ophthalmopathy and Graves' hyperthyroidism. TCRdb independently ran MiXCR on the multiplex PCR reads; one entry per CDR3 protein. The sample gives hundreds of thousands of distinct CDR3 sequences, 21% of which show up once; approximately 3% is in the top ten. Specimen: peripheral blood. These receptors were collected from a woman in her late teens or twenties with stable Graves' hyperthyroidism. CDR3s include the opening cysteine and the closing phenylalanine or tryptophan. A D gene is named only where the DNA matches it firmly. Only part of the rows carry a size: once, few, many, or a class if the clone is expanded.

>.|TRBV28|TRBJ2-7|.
CASSPSTEAVDEQYF
TGTGCCAGCAGTCCCTCGACAGAGGCCGTAGATGAGCAGTACTTC
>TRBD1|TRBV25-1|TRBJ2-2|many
CASSEYYPRGTANTGELFF
TGTGCCAGCAGTGAATACTACCCTAGGGGGACAGCGAACACCGGGGAGCTGTTTTTT
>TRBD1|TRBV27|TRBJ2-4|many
CASSLGQGRNIQYF
TGTGCCAGCAGTTTGGGACAGGGAAGGAACATTCAGTACTTC
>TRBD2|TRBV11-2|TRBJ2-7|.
CASSSLVSGAREQYF
TGTGCCAGCAGCTCCTTGGTTAGCGGGGCCCGTGAGCAGTACTTC
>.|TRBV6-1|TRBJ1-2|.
CASSPGVSGYTF
TGTGCCAGCAGTCCAGGGGTTTCTGGCTACACCTTC
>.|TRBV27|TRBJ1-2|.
CASSLFTGPTPHYGYTF
TGTGCCAGCAGTTTATTCACAGGGCCCACACCTCACTATGGCTACACCTTC
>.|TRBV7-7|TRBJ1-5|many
CASSLIKDFHYNQPQHF
TGTGCTAGCAGCTTAATTAAAGATTTCCATTACAATCAGCCCCAGCATTTT
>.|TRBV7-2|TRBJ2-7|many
CASSQGVEQYF
TGTGCCAGCAGCCAGGGCGTCGAGCAGTACTTC
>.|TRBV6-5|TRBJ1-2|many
CASRYRENYGYTF
TGTGCCAGCAGGTACAGGGAGAACTATGGCTACACCTTC
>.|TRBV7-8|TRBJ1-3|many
CASSPDRFSPNTIYF
TGTGCCAGCAGCCCCGACAGGTTTTCCCCAAACACCATATATTTT
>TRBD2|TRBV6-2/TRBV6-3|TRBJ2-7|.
CASRQLAGGSYEQYF
TGTGCCAGCAGACAGCTAGCGGGGGGTTCCTACGAGCAGTACTTC
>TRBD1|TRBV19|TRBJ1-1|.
CASKTGLGNTEAFF
TGTGCCAGTAAGACAGGGTTGGGGAACACTGAAGCTTTCTTT
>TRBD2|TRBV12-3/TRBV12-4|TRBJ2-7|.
CASSYEGQRGYEQYF
TGTGCCAGCAGTTACGAGGGGCAGCGGGGCTACGAGCAGTACTTC
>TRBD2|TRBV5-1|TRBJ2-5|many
CASSTGLAGGGYQETQYF
TGCGCCAGCAGCACTGGACTAGCGGGAGGGGGGTACCAAGAGACCCAGTACTTC
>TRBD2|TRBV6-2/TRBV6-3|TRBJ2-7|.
CASSYESSGKGYEQYF
TGTGCCAGCAGTTACGAATCTAGCGGGAAGGGGTACGAGCAGTACTTC
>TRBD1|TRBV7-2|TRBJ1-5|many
CASSLAAGGNQPQHF
TGTGCCAGCAGCTTAGCGGCAGGGGGGAATCAGCCCCAGCATTTT
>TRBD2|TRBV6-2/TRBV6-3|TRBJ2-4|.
CASSYGTSGSKNIQYF
TGTGCCAGCAGTTACGGGACTAGCGGGTCCAAAAACATTCAGTACTTC
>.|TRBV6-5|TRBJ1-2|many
CASSYSPRGYNGYTF
TGTGCCAGCAGTTACTCGCCACGGGGGTATAACGGCTACACCTTC
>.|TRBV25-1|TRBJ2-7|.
CASSYSRGSHYEQYF
TGTGCCAGCAGTTACTCGAGAGGCTCTCACTACGAGCAGTACTTC
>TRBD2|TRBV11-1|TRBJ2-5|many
CASSKMRLAGSGFPGETQYF
TGTGCCAGTAGTAAAATGCGGCTAGCGGGAAGCGGTTTTCCAGGAGAGACCCAGTACTTC
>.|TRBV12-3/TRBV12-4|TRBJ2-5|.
CASSRAVLGETQYF
TGTGCCAGCAGTCGGGCAGTCTTGGGGGAGACCCAGTACTTC
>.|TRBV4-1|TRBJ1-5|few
CASSQEVDQPQHF
TGCGCCAGCAGCCAAGAAGTGGATCAGCCCCAGCATTTT
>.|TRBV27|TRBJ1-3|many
CASSFRTGNTIYF
TGTGCCAGCAGTTTCAGAACTGGAAACACCATATATTTT
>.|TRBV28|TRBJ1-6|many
CASSPGGRGRVNSPLHF
TGTGCCAGCAGTCCCGGGGGCAGGGGTAGAGTTAATTCACCCCTCCACTTT
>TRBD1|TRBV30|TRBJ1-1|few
CAWSGLFRDRNTEAFF
TGTGCCTGGAGTGGACTATTCCGGGACAGGAACACTGAAGCTTTCTTT
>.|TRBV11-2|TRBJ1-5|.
CASSLHPGSNQPQHF
TGTGCCAGCAGCCTTCACCCAGGAAGCAATCAGCCCCAGCATTTT
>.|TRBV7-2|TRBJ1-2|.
CASTPGPGYTF
TGTGCCAGCACCCCAGGTCCAGGCTACACCTTC
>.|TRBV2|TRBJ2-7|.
CASRVGRNVGVAREQYF
TGTGCCAGCAGAGTGGGACGAAACGTAGGGGTGGCTCGCGAGCAGTACTTC
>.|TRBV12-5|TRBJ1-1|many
CASGLFPTGNTEAFF
TGTGCTAGTGGTTTGTTCCCGACAGGAAACACTGAAGCTTTCTTT
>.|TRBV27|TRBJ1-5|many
CASSLYAGSNQPQHF
TGTGCCAGCAGTTTATACGCAGGGAGCAATCAGCCCCAGCATTTT
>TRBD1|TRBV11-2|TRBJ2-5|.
CASDPQGALGETQYF
TGTGCCAGCGACCCCCAGGGGGCGCTGGGGGAGACCCAGTACTTC
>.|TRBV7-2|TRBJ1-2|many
CASNPGQAYGYTF
TGTGCCAGCAACCCGGGACAAGCCTATGGCTACACCTTC
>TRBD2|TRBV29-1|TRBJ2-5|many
CSVGRSGRETQYF
TGCAGCGTTGGCCGTAGCGGGCGGGAAACCCAGTACTTC
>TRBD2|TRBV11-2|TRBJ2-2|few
CASSPRTSGRVSNTGELFF
TGTGCCAGCAGCCCCAGGACTAGCGGGAGAGTCTCGAACACCGGGGAGCTGTTTTTT
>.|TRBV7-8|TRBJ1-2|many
CASSQQRGSEGYAF
TGTGCCAGCAGCCAGCAAAGGGGATCGGAGGGCTACGCCTTC
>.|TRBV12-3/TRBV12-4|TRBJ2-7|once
CASSFSGTEQYF
TGTGCCAGCAGTTTTTCAGGGACCGAGCAGTACTTC
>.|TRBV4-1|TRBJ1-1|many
CASSHLDTGGDLWTEAFF
TGCGCCAGCAGCCACCTAGACACTGGCGGTGATTTATGGACTGAAGCTTTCTTT
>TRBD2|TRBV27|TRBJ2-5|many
CASSWGTSGSKETQYF
TGTGCCAGCAGTTGGGGGACTAGCGGGAGTAAAGAGACCCAGTACTTC